This note documents a single T cell receptor (beta chain) sequence. Its antigen is unknown. In this CDR3 the conserved last residue, phenylalanine or tryptophan, is missing, so a read error is likely. It is unclear where the CDR3 begins or ends on the DNA, so no DNA is shown, and the CDR3 is as TCRdb lists it. The data belong to a study of T cell responses to AZD1222 COVID-19 vaccine. Overall study findings and caveats: Donors were largely white British and mainly female; clonal diversity was possibly underestimated. Spike-specific TCR breadth and depth were elevated following two AZD1222 doses. The span of vaccine-associated CD4 TCRs extended across spike, with dominance at 160-218 and 743-854. Among those given AZD1222, only five or six were seropositive at baseline.

Generated by immunoSEQ multiplex PCR, the TCRdb table keeps only in-frame clones and is missing some. The sample holds about 120,000 clones, 80% to 90% seen once. The CDR3 adds up to 9 amino acids, both ends counted. Germline CDR1 and CDR2: SGHDT and YYEEEE. The V gene is TRBV5-6, the J gene TRBJ2-3; TRBD2, the table's D call, was not compared with the DNA. The TCR was taken from an adult in good health. The input for sequencing was peripheral blood, taken on day 0 of MenACWY control vaccination. This CDR3 is CASKRGPTS.